The 11 T cell receptor beta chains below all came from one sample that was sequenced in a study of blood T cell repertoires in COVID-19 (dated by TCRdb to the early 2020s). Library preparation was by the immunoSEQ multiplex PCR assay. TCRdb carries this immuneACCESS record with in-frame sequences only. Its versions omit some clonotypes, under half of them owing to an unresolved V gene in the studies checked, with the rest unexplained. This sample gives about 280,000 clones in total; around four fifths of them show up just once. The top ten clonotypes cover 8% to 10% of the sample. Sequenced sample: peripheral blood. Receptor source: a woman aged 45-59 years who had recovered from COVID-19.

The rearrangement joins TRBV6-2 or TRBV6-3 to TRBJ1-6, with D tentatively TRBD1 (5 bases). V lost 5 bases, J lost 10 bases, and 15 bases lay in between. This CDR3 spans 14 amino acids. Germline-derived CDR1 and CDR2 are MNHEY and SVGEGT. The CDR3 nucleotides are TGTGCCAGCAGTAAACCAGGGTCAGGATCACCCCTCCACTTT. It yields the protein CASSKPGSGSPLHF.

The gene calls are TRBV28 and TRBJ1-2, with 11 bases fitting TRBD1. The CDR3 extends over 18 amino acids. CDR1 and CDR2 (germline): MDHEN, SYDVKM. Trimming took 6 bases from V and 0 from J; bases not matched to a gene: 12. The CDR3 bases are TGTGCCAGCAGGTCCTTCACGGGACAGGGGGGAGCTAACTATGGCTACACCTTC. Its protein is CASRSFTGQGGANYGYTF.

This clone appeared once. The chain couples TRBV28 to TRBJ2-2, with no clear D. The CDR3 totals 14 residues. Germline V CDR1 and CDR2: MDHEN, SYDVKM. The V gene lost 2 bases and the J gene lost 3 bases, with 7 bases spanning the gap. This CDR3 is CASSLPTDTGELFF. As DNA, the CDR3 is TGTGCCAGCAGTTTACCCACAGACACCGGGGAGCTGTTTTTT.

This clone was observed a handful of times. V gene TRBV7-8 combines with J gene TRBJ1-6, with 9 bases that match TRBD1. The J segment lost 4 bases and the V segment lost 3 bases, leaving 1 base of the junction unmatched. There are 15 residues in the CDR3. CDR1 is SGHVS, CDR2 FQNEAQ, per germline. The CDR3 loop is CASSLGQGYNSPLHF. CDR3 sequence (DNA): TGTGCCAGCAGCTTGGGACAGGGATATAATTCACCCCTCCACTTT.

The V call is TRBV7-9, the J call TRBJ1-3, with 9 bases that match TRBD1. V was pared by 2 bases and J by 0 bases, with 5 bases of the junction left unmatched. Per germline, CDR1 SEHNR and CDR2 FQNEAQ (reference sequence). The CDR3 is 17 residues long. This CDR3 reads CASSLPTGGNSGNTIYF. CDR3 coding DNA: TGTGCCAGCAGCTTACCGACAGGGGGAAACTCTGGAAACACCATATATTTT.

This chain links TRBV6-5 with TRBJ1-2; D possibly corresponds to TRBD1 (6 bases). CDR1 and CDR2 (germline): MNHEY, SVGAGI. This CDR3 is 13 amino acids long. With 5 bases removed from V and 4 bases from J, the gap between germline ends came to 11 bases. The CDR3 loop reads CASSRDTSYGYTF. Written as DNA, the CDR3 is TGTGCCAGCAGTCGGGACACCTCCTATGGCTACACCTTC.

Notes on this clone: In the same sample, other DNA sequences code for this CDR3. The chain employs TRBV7-2 and TRBJ1-5; D call uncertain. The germline V gene encodes CDR1 SGHTA and CDR2 FQGNSA. The V end was cut by 5 bases, the J end by 1 base, with 12 bases between. There are 15 residues in the CDR3. The chain's CDR3 is CASSPLRGSNQPQHF. In nucleotides, the CDR3 is TGTGCCAGCAGCCCACTACGGGGAAGCAATCAGCCCCAGCATTTT. Combining the CDR3 with reference TRBV7-2 and TRBJ1-5 gives the whole variable domain GAGVSQSPSNKVTEKGKDVELRCDPISGHTALYWYRQSLGQGLEFLIYFQGNSAPDKSGLPSDRFSAERTGGSVSTLTIQRTQQEDSAVYLCASSPLRGSNQPQHFGDGTRLSIL.

CDR3: CASSVEAASSGNTIYF. CDR3 DNA sequence: TGTGCCAGCAGCGTAGAGGCGGCGAGCTCTGGAAACACCATATATTTT. This rearrangement joins TRBV9 to TRBJ1-3; D is unclear. This CDR3 spans 16 amino acids. Trimming left V 0 bases short and J 0 bases short, with 10 bases between. Germline V gene data show CDR1 as SGDLS and CDR2 as YYNGEE. Full variable domain (missing parts from reference TRBV9 and TRBJ1-3): DSGVTQTPKHLITATGQRVTLRCSPRSGDLSVYWYQQSLDQGLQFLIQYYNGEERAKGNILERFSAQQFPDLHSELNLSSLELGDSALYFCASSVEAASSGNTIYFGEGSWLTVV.

This chain connects TRBV18 to TRBJ2-3, with TRBD1 as a possible D gene (5 bases). The germline V gene encodes CDR1 KGHSH and CDR2 LQKENI. V was clipped by 1 base and J by 0 bases, with 11 bases between them. The length of the CDR3 is 16 residues. CDR3 coding DNA: TGTGCCAGCTCACCACGGGGCCCAACCAGCACAGATACGCAGTATTTT. This sequence encodes CASSPRGPTSTDTQYF.

The rearrangement links TRBV7-9 to TRBJ2-5; D is undetermined. V was cut by 4 bases and J by 5 bases, with 14 bases left in between. This CDR3 has 14 residues. Germline CDR1 SEHNR, CDR2 FQNEAQ (reference sequence). Here the CDR3 DNA reads TGTGCCAGCAGCTCGGCCCCAAACGGGGAGACCCAGTACTTC. Amino acid sequence: CASSSAPNGETQYF.

The chain joins TRBV4-1 to TRBJ2-5; 9 bases align to TRBD2. Germline CDR1 and CDR2: MGHRA and YSYEKL. The CDR3 runs 16 residues. V lost 4 bases to trimming and J lost 5 bases; unmatched junction nucleotides: 11. CDR3 in DNA: TGCGCCAGCAGCCCTAGACTAGCGGCACCCCGGGAGACCCAGTACTTC. Its translation is CASSPRLAAPRETQYF.